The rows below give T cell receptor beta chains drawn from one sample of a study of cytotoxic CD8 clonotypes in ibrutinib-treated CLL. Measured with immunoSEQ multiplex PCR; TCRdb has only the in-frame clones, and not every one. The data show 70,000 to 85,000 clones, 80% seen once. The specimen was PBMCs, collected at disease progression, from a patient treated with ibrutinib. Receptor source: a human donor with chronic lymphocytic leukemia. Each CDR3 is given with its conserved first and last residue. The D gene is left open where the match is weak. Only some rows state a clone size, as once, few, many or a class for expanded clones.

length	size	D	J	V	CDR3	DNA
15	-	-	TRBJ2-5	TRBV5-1	CASSSPGRVTETQYF	TGCGCCAGCAGCTCACCGGGCAGGGTGACAGAGACCCAGTACTTC
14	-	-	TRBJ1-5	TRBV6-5	CATANPGEFQPQHF	TGTGCCACCGCCAATCCGGGGGAGTTCCAGCCCCAGCATTTT
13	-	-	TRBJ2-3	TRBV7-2	CASSLRRGDTQYF	TGTGCCAGCAGCTTACGAAGAGGGGATACGCAGTATTTT
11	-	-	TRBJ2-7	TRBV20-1	CSAGVGNEQYF	TGCAGTGCTGGGGTTGGGAACGAGCAGTACTTC
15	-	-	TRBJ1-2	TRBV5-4	CASSPRGLGNYGYTF	TGTGCCAGCAGCCCCCGCGGGTTGGGGAACTATGGCTACACCTTC
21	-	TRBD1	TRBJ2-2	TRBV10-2	CASSGGGYGTGPPLDSGELFF	TGCGCCAGCAGTGGGGGGGGATACGGGACAGGGCCACCACTAGATTCCGGGGAGCTGTTTTTT
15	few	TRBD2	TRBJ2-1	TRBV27	CASSSPSSGSPWQFF	TGTGCCAGCAGTTCCCCCTCTAGCGGGAGTCCTTGGCAGTTCTTC
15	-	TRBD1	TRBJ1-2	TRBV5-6	CASSYGTGVFYGYTF	TGTGCCAGCAGCTACGGGACAGGGGTCTTCTATGGCTACACCTTC
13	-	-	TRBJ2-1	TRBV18	CASSQAPRSEQFF	TGTGCCAGCTCACAAGCCCCGCGCAGTGAGCAGTTCTTC
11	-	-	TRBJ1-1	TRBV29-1	CSVALNTEAFF	TGCAGCGTTGCTTTGAACACTGAAGCTTTCTTT
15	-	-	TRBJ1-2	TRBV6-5	CASSYSMAGVNGYTF	TGTGCCAGCAGTTACTCAATGGCAGGGGTAAATGGCTACACCTTC
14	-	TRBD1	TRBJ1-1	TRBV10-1	CASSAGQGRTEAFF	TGCGCCAGCAGTGCGGGACAGGGTCGGACTGAAGCTTTCTTT
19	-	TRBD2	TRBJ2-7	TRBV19	CASSIAPGLAGGADYEQYF	TGTGCCAGTAGTATAGCGCCGGGACTAGCGGGGGGCGCTGACTACGAGCAGTACTTC
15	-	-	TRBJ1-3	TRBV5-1	CASSLDGASGNTIYF	TGCGCCAGCAGCTTGGATGGGGCGTCGGGAAACACCATATATTTT
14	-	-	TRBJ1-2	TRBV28	CASTLSRQKYGYTF	TGTGCCAGCACCCTGTCACGGCAGAAATATGGCTACACCTTC
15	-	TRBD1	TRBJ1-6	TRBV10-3	CATRQGAGSESPLHF	TGTGCCACCCGACAGGGGGCTGGGTCGGAATCACCCCTCCACTTT
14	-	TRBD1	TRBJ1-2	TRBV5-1	CASSPTGGTDGYTF	TGCGCCAGCAGCCCAACAGGGGGGACTGATGGCTACACCTTC
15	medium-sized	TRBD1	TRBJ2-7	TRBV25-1	CASSANRGLPYEQYF	TGTGCCAGCAGCGCCAACAGGGGCCTCCCCTACGAGCAGTACTTC